This T cell receptor beta chain was sequenced in a study of T cell responses to AZD1222 COVID-19 vaccine. Repertoires were generated with immunoSEQ multiplex PCR, while TCRdb's copy carries only in-frame clones and drops some. The sample consists of over 75,000 clones, roughly nine tenths of them appearing once. On this clone: Antigen: not known.

Study-wide results and caveats: Clonal diversity may have been underestimated, and the donors were mostly white British, with more females than males. Spike-specific TCR breadth and depth went up after people got two AZD1222 doses. Reportedly, nearly half of unique spike TCRs recognized epitopes outside B.1.351/B.1.1.7 mutations. The repertoires were collected only after the peak T cell response.

V was clipped by 6 bases and J by 2 bases, with 12 bases between them. Germline V gene data show CDR1 as MNHEY and CDR2 as SMNVEV (reference sequence). There are 14 residues in the CDR3. The V call is TRBV27, the J call TRBJ2-3, with D unresolved. The material was peripheral blood, obtained 28 days after the second AZD1222 dose. This TCR derives from an adult who received the AZD1222 COVID-19 vaccine. Written as DNA, the CDR3 is TGTGCCAGCAGACAAACAGCCGTCACAGATACGCAGTATTTT. It specifies CASRQTAVTDTQYF.